These T cell receptor beta chains were read from a single sample in a study of cytomegalovirus exposure and HLA in healthy donors. Only in-frame clones appear in the TCRdb table, and some are missing; sequencing was by immunoSEQ multiplex PCR. The table has under 150,000 clones, around 77% seen once; the top ten hold approximately 1.7%. The sample was PBMCs. Every receptor here comes from a woman in her forties or fifties in good health and CMV-seronegative. CDR3s include the opening cysteine and the closing phenylalanine or tryptophan. The order of the fields is CDR3 length, D gene, clone size, J gene, V gene, CDR3 protein, CDR3 DNA. D genes are given only for firm matches. Only some rows state a clone size, as once, few, many or a class for expanded clones.

length: 15
D: TRBD1
size: .
J: TRBJ2-2
V: TRBV9
CDR3: CASSAWDRAVGELFF
DNA: TGTGCCAGCAGCGCCTGGGACAGGGCGGTCGGGGAGCTGTTTTTT

length: 15
D: TRBD2
size: .
J: TRBJ2-1
V: TRBV6-5
CDR3: CASSFLAGEGNEQFF
DNA: TGTGCCAGCAGTTTTCTAGCGGGAGAGGGAAATGAGCAGTTCTTC

length: 16
D: .
size: few
J: TRBJ1-5
V: TRBV7-9
CDR3: CASSFSGSRSNQPQNF
DNA: TGTGCCAGCAGCTTTTCTGGGAGTAGGAGCAATCAGCCCCAGAATTTT

length: 11
D: .
size: .
J: TRBJ1-2
V: TRBV9
CDR3: CASSDNYGYPF
DNA: TGTGCCAGCAGCGACAACTATGGCTACCCCTTC

length: 17
D: TRBD2
size: .
J: TRBJ2-3
V: TRBV19
CDR3: CASSIRRTREGTDTQYF
DNA: TGTGCCAGTAGTATACGGCGGACGCGGGAGGGCACAGATACGCAGTATTTT

length: 16
D: .
size: .
J: TRBJ1-2
V: TRBV28
CDR3: CASSGRAKQGNYGYTF
DNA: TGTGCCAGCAGTGGTAGGGCCAAGCAGGGGAACTATGGCTACACCTTC

length: 18
D: .
size: .
J: TRBJ2-2
V: TRBV4-3
CDR3: CASSQVPKTGSSPGELFF
DNA: TGCGCCAGCAGCCAAGTCCCCAAGACAGGATCAAGCCCCGGGGAGCTGTTTTTT

length: 14
D: .
size: .
J: TRBJ2-5
V: TRBV13
CDR3: CASSLGWLEETQYF
DNA: TGTGCCAGCAGCTTAGGGTGGCTTGAAGAGACCCAGTACTTC

length: 14
D: .
size: .
J: TRBJ2-5
V: TRBV11-3
CDR3: CASSAGLTQETQYF
DNA: TGTGCCAGCAGCGCGGGCCTTACTCAAGAGACCCAGTACTTC

length: 14
D: TRBD1
size: .
J: TRBJ2-7
V: TRBV29-1
CDR3: CSVDTTGTGLEQYF
DNA: TGCAGCGTTGATACCACCGGGACAGGGCTCGAGCAGTACTTC

length: 18
D: TRBD2
size: .
J: TRBJ2-7
V: TRBV9
CDR3: CASSVGIPGTSGTYEQYF
DNA: TGTGCCAGCAGCGTAGGGATCCCCGGAACTAGCGGGACCTACGAGCAGTACTTC

length: 16
D: TRBD1
size: .
J: TRBJ1-2
V: TRBV7-2
CDR3: CASSLIPGQGTSGYTF
DNA: TGTGCCAGCAGCTTAATCCCGGGACAGGGGACTTCTGGCTACACCTTC

length: 16
D: TRBD2
size: .
J: TRBJ2-1
V: TRBV9
CDR3: CASSSTWVAGDGEQFF
DNA: TGTGCCAGCAGCAGCACCTGGGTAGCGGGAGATGGAGAGCAGTTCTTC

length: 15
D: .
size: .
J: TRBJ1-1
V: TRBV18
CDR3: CASSPRAGQNTEAFF
DNA: TGTGCCAGCTCACCACGGGCAGGCCAGAACACTGAAGCTTTCTTT

length: 16
D: .
size: .
J: TRBJ1-5
V: TRBV28
CDR3: CASSSAQEEINQPQHF
DNA: TGTGCCAGCAGTTCGGCACAGGAAGAGATTAATCAGCCCCAGCATTTT

length: 20
D: .
size: .
J: TRBJ2-6
V: TRBV15
CDR3: CATSSDTQGRASSGANVLTF
DNA: TGTGCCACCAGCAGCGATACCCAAGGCAGGGCCTCCTCTGGGGCCAACGTCCTGACTTTC

length: 12
D: TRBD1
size: .
J: TRBJ1-2
V: TRBV19
CDR3: CATTTGNYGYTF
DNA: TGTGCCACCACGACAGGGAACTATGGCTACACCTTC

length: 13
D: .
size: few
J: TRBJ2-5
V: TRBV28
CDR3: CASSSYRAETQYF
DNA: TGTGCCAGCAGTTCCTACAGGGCGGAGACCCAGTACTTC

length: 15
D: TRBD2
size: few
J: TRBJ2-1
V: TRBV14
CDR3: CASTRGTSAYNEQFF
DNA: TGTGCCAGCACCCGCGGGACTAGCGCCTACAATGAGCAGTTCTTC

length: 14
D: TRBD1
size: .
J: TRBJ1-2
V: TRBV10-3
CDR3: CAISDRGLPYGYTF
DNA: TGTGCCATCAGTGATAGGGGGCTCCCCTATGGCTACACCTTC

length: 15
D: TRBD2
size: .
J: TRBJ2-1
V: TRBV5-1
CDR3: CASSWPGLTNNEQFF
DNA: TGCGCCAGTTCCTGGCCGGGACTAACTAACAATGAGCAGTTCTTC

length: 16
D: TRBD1
size: few
J: TRBJ2-2
V: TRBV7-9
CDR3: CASSPRDRTNTGELFF
DNA: TGTGCCAGCAGCCCTCGGGACAGGACTAACACCGGGGAGCTGTTTTTT

length: 15
D: .
size: .
J: TRBJ1-6
V: TRBV7-9
CDR3: CASSLRVSGDSPLHF
DNA: TGTGCCAGCAGCCTGAGGGTATCTGGAGATTCACCCCTCCACTTT

length: 19
D: TRBD1
size: few
J: TRBJ1-3
V: TRBV4-2
CDR3: CASSQDLPQGTSSGNTIYF
DNA: TGTGCCAGCAGCCAAGATTTACCACAGGGGACGAGCTCTGGAAACACCATATATTTT

length: 13
D: .
size: .
J: TRBJ1-5
V: TRBV27
CDR3: CASSRADYQPQHF
DNA: TGTGCCAGCAGTCGTGCAGACTATCAGCCCCAGCATTTT